Presented here are 10 T cell receptor beta chains from one specimen sequenced in a study of T cells in women clearing cervical HPV infection. Method: immunoSEQ multiplex PCR; TCRdb's copy keeps in-frame clones and lacks some. Across some 39,000 clones, the top ten clones capture approximately 6.3% of the sample. Sequencing was done on a sample of blood buffy coat. Receptors were obtained from a woman between 18 and 70 years old with a cervical HPV16 infection that either progressed to CIN3+ or cleared (not recorded which).

As to this clone: From the germline J gene comes the end of the CDR3, since the read stops 3 residues before it. V and J are TRBV30 and TRBJ1-1; 8 positions match TRBD1. The CDR3 spans 14 residues. V lost 3 bases to trimming and J lost 5 bases; unmatched junction nucleotides: 8. Germline V gives CDR1 GTSNPN, CDR2 SVGIG (reference sequence). CDR3 bases read: TGTGCCTGGAGCCGGGACAGGAGAAAAACTGAA. Translating it yields CAWSRDRRKTE. The whole CDR3 protein is CAWSRDRRKTEAFF.

On this clone itself: The CDR3 end lies 3 residues beyond the end of the read and is filled in from the germline J gene. This chain links TRBV18 with TRBJ2-7; 7 nucleotides line up with TRBD1. This CDR3 has 16 residues. The trim removed 3 bases at V and 3 bases at J, leaving 11 bases unmatched. CDR1 and CDR2 from the germline V gene are KGHSH and LQKENI. The CDR3 bases that were read are TGTGCCAGCTCACCTAGCTCCGCGACAGGGATCTACGAG. Translated: CASSPSSATGIYE. From start to end, the CDR3 is CASSPSSATGIYEQYF. Drawing the rest from reference TRBV18 and TRBJ2-7, the complete variable domain is NAGVMQNPRHLVRRRGQEARLRCSPMKGHSHVYWYRQLPEEGLKFMVYLQKENIIDESGMPKERFSAEFPKEGPSILRIQQVVRGDSAAYFCASSPSSATGIYEQYFGPGTRLTVT.

A note on this clone: The read falls 3 residues short of the CDR3 end, and the missing part is taken from the germline J gene. The gene calls are TRBV6-1 and TRBJ1-5; TRBD1 is a possible D gene (5 bases). The V and J ends lost 4 bases and 3 bases respectively, with 13 bases between them. The germline V gene has CDR1 MNHNS and CDR2 SASEGT. This CDR3 is built from 15 residues. The CDR3 region is CASSGGGAFNQPQHF. The sequenced part of the CDR3 DNA is TGTGCCAGCAGTGGGGGTGGGGCCTTCAATCAGCCC.

Worth noting for this clone: The read finishes 3 residues shy of the CDR3 end, and the germline J gene is used to complete it. This chain links TRBV14 with TRBJ2-2; 9 bases align to TRBD2. The length of the CDR3 is 15 residues. CDR1 and CDR2 from the germline V gene are SGHDN and FVKESK. The CDR3 bases that were read are TGTGCCAGCAGACCCGCAGTAGCTGGGACTAGCGAG. As protein: CASRPAVAGTSE. The whole CDR3 sequence reads CASRPAVAGTSELFF.

Remarks on this clone: The sequenced fragment ends 3 residues before the CDR3 boundary, so the rest is inferred from the germline J gene. This chain uses TRBV14 with TRBJ2-2; 7 bases align to TRBD2. CDR3 size: 18 residues. Germline lookup yields CDR1 SGHDN and CDR2 FVKESK. Trimming cost V 0 bases and J 7 bases; bases outside gene matches: 14. CDR3 DNA, as far as it was read: TGTGCCAGCAGCCAAGACGGGAGGACTGAGGTATTTGGCGGGGAG. Translating it yields CASSQDGRTEVFGGE. The entire CDR3 sequence reads CASSQDGRTEVFGGELFF.

In the case of this clone: The missing CDR3 end, 3 residues past where the read stops, is filled in from the germline J gene. The chain combines TRBV7-9 with TRBJ2-3; D gene uncertain. With 5 bases removed from V and 0 bases from J, the gap between germline ends came to 9 bases. CDR3 length: 14 amino acids. Germline values: CDR1 SEHNR, CDR2 FQNEAQ (reference sequence). The chain's CDR3 is CASSASTSTDTQYF. The CDR3 bases that were read are TGTGCCAGCAGCGCCTCCACTAGCACAGATACG.

Notes on this clone: With the read ending 3 residues before the CDR3 end, the germline J gene is used to fill in that end. The gene calls are TRBV9 and TRBJ2-1, with 7 bases identical to TRBD1. The germline gives CDR1 SGDLS, CDR2 YYNGEE. The CDR3 runs to 16 residues. Trimming at V came to 3 bases and at J to 3 bases, leaving 9 bases not matched to a gene. CDR3 region: CASSDSVDRDYNEQFF. CDR3 DNA (partial): TGTGCCAGCAGCGATAGCGTAGACAGGGACTACAATGAG.

In the case of this clone: The DNA ends 3 residues before the CDR3 does, and the rest of the CDR3 is filled in from the germline J gene. The V gene is TRBV20-1, the J gene TRBJ1-2; unclear D gene. The V and J ends lost 0 bases and 2 bases respectively, with 13 bases between them. Germline V lookup: CDR1 DFQATT, CDR2 SNEGSKA (reference sequence). This CDR3 spans 15 amino acids. The DNA read from the CDR3 is TGCAGTGCTAGAGATCTCGGTAAAGCGAACTATGGC. Protein: CSARDLGKANYG. The full CDR3 sequence reads CSARDLGKANYGYTF.

Details on this clone: The observed sequence ends 3 residues before the CDR3 terminus, with the missing tail filled in from the germline J gene. V usage is TRBV20-1 and J usage is TRBJ2-1, with 7 bases fitting TRBD1. The CDR3 consists of 14 residues. Losses at the gene ends were 6 bases for V and 3 bases for J; bases not matched to a gene: 8. The germline V gene has CDR1 DFQATT and CDR2 SNEGSKA (reference sequence). The CDR3 DNA, read in part, is TGCAGTGCCCCGACAGGGAAATTCTACAATGAG. Its translation: CSAPTGKFYNE. The full CDR3 is CSAPTGKFYNEQFF.

A remark on this clone: The read ends 3 residues early relative to the CDR3; the germline J gene fills the gap. The chain employs TRBV7-3 and TRBJ1-4; D perhaps matches TRBD1 (5 bases). In germline, CDR1 is SGHTA, CDR2 FQGTGA. The CDR3 covers 15 residues. The CDR3: CASSLRGSGANVLFF. The CDR3 bases that were read are TGTGCCAGCAGCTTAAGGGGCTCTGGGGCCAACGTA.